These T cell receptor beta chains were read from a single sample in a study of shared clonotypes between healthy human individuals. Using immunoSEQ multiplex PCR, the repertoire was profiled, and TCRdb retains in-frame clones only, with some absent. The table lists hundreds of thousands of clones, 95% of them singletons. What was sequenced was naive CD8+ T cells sorted from blood. These receptors were taken from a woman aged 25 to 39 in good health. The CDR3 runs from the conserved cysteine through the conserved F or W. D genes are given only for firm matches. The listing skips clone size in some rows; elsewhere it reads once, few, many or a size class.

clone_size: NA; d_call: TRBD2; j_call: TRBJ2-7; v_call: TRBV27; cdr3_aa: CASSSRIFVLAGGPEQYF; cdr3_nt: TGTGCCAGCAGTTCGAGGATTTTCGTTCTAGCGGGGGGGCCCGAGCAGTACTTC
clone_size: NA; d_call: NA; j_call: TRBJ2-1; v_call: TRBV6-5; cdr3_aa: CASSLGVVNNEQFF; cdr3_nt: TGTGCCAGCAGCCTGGGGGTTGTAAACAATGAGCAGTTCTTC
clone_size: NA; d_call: NA; j_call: TRBJ1-1; v_call: TRBV29-1; cdr3_aa: CSFNRVDTEAFF; cdr3_nt: TGCAGCTTCAACAGGGTTGACACTGAAGCTTTCTTT
clone_size: once; d_call: TRBD2; j_call: TRBJ2-7; v_call: TRBV7-9; cdr3_aa: CASSLTSDYEQYF; cdr3_nt: TGTGCCAGCAGCCTGACTAGCGACTACGAGCAGTACTTC
clone_size: few; d_call: NA; j_call: TRBJ2-3; v_call: TRBV5-4; cdr3_aa: CASSLAGDTQYF; cdr3_nt: TGTGCCAGCAGCTTGGCCGGGGATACGCAGTATTTT
clone_size: NA; d_call: TRBD2; j_call: TRBJ2-3; v_call: TRBV4-1; cdr3_aa: CASSQAGLAGATDTQYF; cdr3_nt: TGCGCCAGCAGCCAAGCCGGACTAGCGGGAGCCACAGATACGCAGTATTTT
clone_size: NA; d_call: NA; j_call: TRBJ2-7; v_call: TRBV11-2; cdr3_aa: CASSLGDFAYEQYF; cdr3_nt: TGTGCCAGCAGCTTAGGGGACTTTGCCTACGAGCAGTACTTC
clone_size: NA; d_call: NA; j_call: TRBJ2-1; v_call: TRBV28; cdr3_aa: CASSLTGFYNEQFF; cdr3_nt: TGTGCCAGCAGTCTCACGGGCTTCTACAATGAGCAGTTCTTC
clone_size: NA; d_call: NA; j_call: TRBJ2-4; v_call: TRBV27; cdr3_aa: CASSSYGNIQYF; cdr3_nt: TGTGCCAGCAGTTCATACGGAAACATTCAGTACTTC
clone_size: NA; d_call: TRBD2; j_call: TRBJ2-7; v_call: TRBV5-4; cdr3_aa: CASSEGLAGVQEQYF; cdr3_nt: TGTGCCAGCAGCGAGGGACTAGCGGGAGTTCAGGAGCAGTACTTC
clone_size: NA; d_call: TRBD2; j_call: TRBJ2-2; v_call: TRBV7-8; cdr3_aa: CASSTSGRAGAGELFF; cdr3_nt: TGTGCCAGCAGCACTAGCGGGAGGGCCGGAGCCGGGGAGCTGTTTTTT
clone_size: NA; d_call: NA; j_call: TRBJ2-2; v_call: TRBV7-2; cdr3_aa: CASSSTKTGLNTGELFF; cdr3_nt: TGTGCCAGCAGCTCCACCAAGACAGGATTGAACACCGGGGAGCTGTTTTTT
clone_size: NA; d_call: TRBD2; j_call: TRBJ2-5; v_call: TRBV2; cdr3_aa: CASSDIGLAGMETQYF; cdr3_nt: TGTGCCAGCAGTGATATAGGACTAGCGGGGATGGAGACCCAGTACTTC
clone_size: NA; d_call: TRBD2; j_call: TRBJ2-2; v_call: TRBV27; cdr3_aa: CASSSLAGVPGELFF; cdr3_nt: TGTGCCAGCAGTTCCCTAGCGGGAGTCCCCGGGGAGCTGTTTTTT
clone_size: NA; d_call: NA; j_call: TRBJ1-5; v_call: TRBV5-6; cdr3_aa: CASSLTASSNQPQHF; cdr3_nt: TGTGCCAGCAGCTTGACAGCCTCTAGCAATCAGCCCCAGCATTTT
clone_size: once; d_call: TRBD2; j_call: TRBJ2-3; v_call: TRBV6-1; cdr3_aa: CASSDSSLTSGITDTQYF; cdr3_nt: TGTGCCAGCAGTGATTCAAGCCTGACTAGCGGGATTACAGATACGCAGTATTTT
clone_size: NA; d_call: TRBD1; j_call: TRBJ2-7; v_call: TRBV20-1; cdr3_aa: CSATQGDEQYF; cdr3_nt: TGCAGTGCGACCCAGGGGGACGAGCAGTACTTC
clone_size: NA; d_call: TRBD1; j_call: TRBJ1-1; v_call: TRBV13; cdr3_aa: CASSRFGQGNTEAFF; cdr3_nt: TGTGCCAGCAGCCGCTTTGGACAGGGGAACACTGAAGCTTTCTTT
clone_size: NA; d_call: TRBD1; j_call: TRBJ2-1; v_call: TRBV2; cdr3_aa: CASSPRTGGSRSSYNEQFF; cdr3_nt: TGTGCCAGCAGTCCTAGGACAGGGGGCTCTCGTAGCTCCTACAATGAGCAGTTCTTC
clone_size: NA; d_call: NA; j_call: TRBJ2-7; v_call: TRBV28; cdr3_aa: CASSFEQANYEQYF; cdr3_nt: TGTGCCAGCAGTTTTGAGCAAGCGAACTACGAGCAGTACTTC
clone_size: once; d_call: NA; j_call: TRBJ1-4; v_call: TRBV2; cdr3_aa: CASSDPRRNEKLFF; cdr3_nt: TGTGCCAGCAGTGATCCCCGGCGTAATGAAAAACTGTTTTTT
clone_size: NA; d_call: NA; j_call: TRBJ1-1; v_call: TRBV6-6; cdr3_aa: CASTHGVNTEAFF; cdr3_nt: TGTGCCAGCACTCATGGGGTGAACACTGAAGCTTTCTTT
clone_size: once; d_call: TRBD1; j_call: TRBJ1-1; v_call: TRBV27; cdr3_aa: CAGGGDRVDEAFF; cdr3_nt: TGTGCCGGCGGTGGAGACAGGGTAGATGAAGCTTTCTTT
clone_size: NA; d_call: NA; j_call: TRBJ2-7; v_call: TRBV5-6; cdr3_aa: CASSSPDSPYEQYF; cdr3_nt: TGTGCCAGCAGCTCGCCAGACTCCCCCTACGAGCAGTACTTC
clone_size: NA; d_call: TRBD2; j_call: TRBJ2-1; v_call: TRBV19; cdr3_aa: CASSRPAGGWYEQFF; cdr3_nt: TGTGCCAGTAGTAGACCGGCGGGAGGGTGGTATGAGCAGTTCTTC
clone_size: NA; d_call: NA; j_call: TRBJ2-1; v_call: TRBV19; cdr3_aa: CASSWSYNEQFF; cdr3_nt: TGTGCCAGTAGTTGGTCCTACAATGAGCAGTTCTTC
clone_size: NA; d_call: NA; j_call: TRBJ1-2; v_call: TRBV7-9; cdr3_aa: CASSLGIDGYTF; cdr3_nt: TGTGCCAGCAGCTTAGGTATAGATGGCTACACCTTC
clone_size: NA; d_call: TRBD2; j_call: TRBJ2-1; v_call: TRBV9; cdr3_aa: CASSPSGSFDEQFF; cdr3_nt: TGTGCCAGCAGCCCAAGCGGGAGTTTCGATGAGCAGTTCTTC
clone_size: NA; d_call: NA; j_call: TRBJ1-1; v_call: TRBV18; cdr3_aa: CASSPADRRGTEAFF; cdr3_nt: TGTGCCAGCTCACCGGCCGACCGCAGGGGCACTGAAGCTTTCTTT
clone_size: NA; d_call: TRBD1; j_call: TRBJ2-4; v_call: TRBV4-1; cdr3_aa: CASSQLNRGLGNIQYF; cdr3_nt: TGCGCCAGCAGCCAGCTTAACAGGGGGCTGGGAAACATTCAGTACTTC
clone_size: few; d_call: NA; j_call: TRBJ2-3; v_call: TRBV9; cdr3_aa: CASNGGSGTDTQYF; cdr3_nt: TGTGCCAGCAATGGCGGGTCCGGCACAGATACGCAGTATTTT
clone_size: once; d_call: TRBD1; j_call: TRBJ2-1; v_call: TRBV5-6; cdr3_aa: CASSLLGQGTNEQFF; cdr3_nt: TGTGCCAGCAGCCTCTTGGGACAGGGGACTAATGAGCAGTTCTTC
clone_size: NA; d_call: NA; j_call: TRBJ1-2; v_call: TRBV6-1; cdr3_aa: CASRETYYGYTF; cdr3_nt: TGTGCCAGCAGGGAGACCTACTATGGCTACACCTTC
clone_size: NA; d_call: TRBD2; j_call: TRBJ2-2; v_call: TRBV14; cdr3_aa: CASSQAPTSFPYAPTGELFF; cdr3_nt: TGTGCCAGCAGCCAAGCCCCGACTAGCTTTCCCTACGCCCCCACCGGGGAGCTGTTTTTT
clone_size: NA; d_call: TRBD2; j_call: TRBJ2-3; v_call: TRBV29-1; cdr3_aa: CSVEVWREGTDTQYF; cdr3_nt: TGCAGCGTTGAAGTCTGGCGGGAGGGAACAGATACGCAGTATTTT
clone_size: NA; d_call: NA; j_call: TRBJ2-7; v_call: TRBV7-6; cdr3_aa: CASSSTMSGEQYF; cdr3_nt: TGTGCCAGCAGCTCAACCATGAGTGGCGAGCAGTACTTC
clone_size: NA; d_call: NA; j_call: TRBJ1-5; v_call: TRBV6-5; cdr3_aa: CASSYSLEANQPQHF; cdr3_nt: TGTGCCAGCAGTTACTCCTTGGAAGCTAATCAGCCCCAGCATTTT
clone_size: NA; d_call: NA; j_call: TRBJ1-1; v_call: TRBV5-6; cdr3_aa: CASSVIGGHTEAFF; cdr3_nt: TGTGCCAGCAGCGTTATCGGGGGGCACACTGAAGCTTTCTTT
clone_size: NA; d_call: TRBD2; j_call: TRBJ2-7; v_call: TRBV27; cdr3_aa: CASSLVGSGDTYEQYF; cdr3_nt: TGTGCCAGCAGTTTAGTTGGTAGCGGGGATACCTACGAGCAGTACTTC
clone_size: NA; d_call: TRBD2; j_call: TRBJ2-7; v_call: TRBV30; cdr3_aa: CACKGLVAYEQYF; cdr3_nt: TGTGCCTGCAAGGGACTAGTGGCCTACGAGCAGTACTTC
clone_size: NA; d_call: NA; j_call: TRBJ1-5; v_call: TRBV14; cdr3_aa: CASSQDRGHYGGNQPQHF; cdr3_nt: TGTGCCAGCAGCCAAGATCGGGGACACTACGGGGGCAATCAGCCCCAGCATTTT
clone_size: NA; d_call: TRBD1; j_call: TRBJ2-7; v_call: TRBV7-6; cdr3_aa: CASGFQGAREQYF; cdr3_nt: TGTGCCAGCGGGTTCCAGGGGGCGAGAGAGCAGTACTTC
clone_size: NA; d_call: NA; j_call: TRBJ2-3; v_call: TRBV27; cdr3_aa: CASSFRPGKGRGDTQYF; cdr3_nt: TGTGCCAGCAGTTTCCGTCCGGGCAAAGGGCGGGGAGATACGCAGTATTTT
clone_size: once; d_call: NA; j_call: TRBJ1-2; v_call: TRBV11-2; cdr3_aa: CASENIDYGYTF; cdr3_nt: TGTGCATCGGAGAACATCGACTATGGCTACACCTTC
clone_size: NA; d_call: NA; j_call: TRBJ2-3; v_call: TRBV9; cdr3_aa: CASSPLARGTDTQYF; cdr3_nt: TGTGCCAGCAGCCCTCTAGCGCGGGGCACAGATACGCAGTATTTT
clone_size: NA; d_call: NA; j_call: TRBJ2-7; v_call: TRBV2; cdr3_aa: CASTEGTNSYEQYF; cdr3_nt: TGTGCCAGCACCGAGGGGACCAACTCCTACGAGCAGTACTTC
clone_size: NA; d_call: NA; j_call: TRBJ1-2; v_call: TRBV14; cdr3_aa: CASSQDHKGYFYGYTF; cdr3_nt: TGTGCCAGCAGCCAAGATCACAAGGGTTACTTCTATGGCTACACCTTC
clone_size: NA; d_call: NA; j_call: TRBJ2-7; v_call: TRBV13; cdr3_aa: CASSQGASYEQYF; cdr3_nt: TGTGCCAGCAGCCAAGGGGCGTCCTACGAGCAGTACTTC
clone_size: NA; d_call: NA; j_call: TRBJ2-4; v_call: TRBV27; cdr3_aa: CASSNRRGLDIQYF; cdr3_nt: TGTGCCAGCAGTAACCGACGCGGGTTGGACATTCAGTACTTC
clone_size: once; d_call: TRBD1; j_call: TRBJ2-1; v_call: TRBV4-2; cdr3_aa: CASSAQGLYNEQFF; cdr3_nt: TGTGCCAGCAGCGCACAGGGGCTCTACAATGAGCAGTTCTTC
clone_size: NA; d_call: TRBD2; j_call: TRBJ2-7; v_call: TRBV11-2; cdr3_aa: CASSRTSDYEQYF; cdr3_nt: TGTGCCAGCAGCCGGACTAGCGACTACGAGCAGTACTTC
clone_size: NA; d_call: NA; j_call: TRBJ2-7; v_call: TRBV7-5; cdr3_aa: CVRSLAGGKSSYEQYF; cdr3_nt: TGTGTCAGAAGCTTAGCGGGCGGGAAGAGCTCCTACGAGCAGTACTTC
clone_size: NA; d_call: NA; j_call: TRBJ2-7; v_call: TRBV11-3; cdr3_aa: CASSLGAGYEQYF; cdr3_nt: TGTGCCAGCAGCTTGGGGGCTGGCTACGAGCAGTACTTC
clone_size: NA; d_call: NA; j_call: TRBJ1-6; v_call: TRBV9; cdr3_aa: CASSVVRSDIGSSYNSPLHF; cdr3_nt: TGTGCCAGCAGCGTAGTGAGGTCGGACATCGGATCCTCCTATAATTCACCCCTCCACTTT